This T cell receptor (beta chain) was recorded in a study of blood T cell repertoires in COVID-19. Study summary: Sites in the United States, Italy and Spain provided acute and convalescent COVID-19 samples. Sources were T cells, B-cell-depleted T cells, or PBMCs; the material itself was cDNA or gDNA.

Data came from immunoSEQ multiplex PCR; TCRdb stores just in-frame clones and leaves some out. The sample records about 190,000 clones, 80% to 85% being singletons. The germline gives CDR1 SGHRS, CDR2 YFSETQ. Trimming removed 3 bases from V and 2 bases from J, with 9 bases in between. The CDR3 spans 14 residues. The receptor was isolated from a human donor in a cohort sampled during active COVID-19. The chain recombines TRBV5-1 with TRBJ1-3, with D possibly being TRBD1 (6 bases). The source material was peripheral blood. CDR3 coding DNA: TGCGCCAGCAGCTCAGGGGAACCTGGAAACACCATATATTTT. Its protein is CASSSGEPGNTIYF.